Sequencing of this TCR beta chain was carried out in a study of T cells after somatic rescue of genetic block. V lost 6 bases, J lost 5 bases, and 16 bases lay in between. Germline lookup yields CDR1 SNHLY and CDR2 FYNNEI. This CDR3 comprises 14 residues. Sequenced by immunoSEQ multiplex PCR; TCRdb stores in-frame clones only, minus some. This sample yields around 50,000 clones, of which around 96% are seen a single time; roughly 0.074% belongs to the top ten. Sequencing input: peripheral blood mononuclear cells (PBMCs). The clonotype was recovered from a child in the first two years of life. This rearrangement joins TRBV2 to TRBJ2-5; TRBD1 is a possible D gene (6 bases). CDR3 in DNA: TGTGCCAGCAGGACCGGACAGTACAGGGAGACCCAGTACTTC. It is translated as CASRTGQYRETQYF.